Below are 8 T cell receptor beta chains sequenced from a single sample in a study of Ad26.COV2.S vaccination and SARS-CoV-2 variants. Treatment described: around 19 received Ad26.COV2.S at low or high dose, single or two shots; roughly five received placebo; per-sample allocation not given. The samples were gathered on day 63 after the first injection of vaccine or placebo. Here immunoSEQ multiplex PCR was the method, and the copy in TCRdb shows in-frame clones only, minus some. The top ten clones hold 1.7% of a sample with over 450,000 clones, 70% to 90% of them seen once. The sequenced sample was peripheral blood, obtained in a trial of Ad26.COV2.S vaccine versus placebo. The receptors here all came from a person between 18 and 59 years old who received the Ad26.COV2.S COVID-19 vaccine or a placebo.

CDR3 bases: TGTGCCTGGACTGCGGGGGGAGAGCAGTTCTTC. Protein sequence: CAWTAGGEQFF. This chain links TRBV30 with TRBJ2-1; 8 nucleotides line up with TRBD2. The CDR3 runs to 11 residues. From germline, CDR1 is GTSNPN and CDR2 SVGIG (reference sequence). V shed 4 bases and J 10 bases; nucleotides not matched to a gene: 3.

The V call is TRBV6-2 or TRBV6-3, the J call TRBJ1-1; D uncertain. Germline V gene sequence: CDR1 MNHEY, CDR2 SVGEGT. The CDR3 is 16 residues long. Trimming took off 4 bases at V and 0 bases at J, with 15 bases between the two ends. The CDR3 loop reads CASSSFRGVVNTEAFF. CDR3 bases: TGTGCCAGCAGTTCATTCCGGGGTGTTGTGAACACTGAAGCTTTCTTT.

Details on this clone: This sample also contains other DNA sequences that code for the same CDR3. CDR3: CASSIVSANYGYTF. The CDR3 region has the DNA TGTGCCAGTAGTATAGTGTCCGCCAACTATGGCTACACCTTC. The V and J genes are TRBV19 and TRBJ1-2; D remains ambiguous. CDR3 length: 14 amino acids. V gave up 1 base and J gave up 2 bases, with 8 bases separating them. Germline V gene data show CDR1 as LNHDA and CDR2 as SQIVND (reference sequence).

V usage is TRBV5-5 and J usage is TRBJ2-5, with TRBD2 matching over 10 bases. In germline, CDR1 is SGHKS, CDR2 YYEKEE (reference sequence). The CDR3 has 16 residues. After removal of 2 bases from V and 5 bases from J, the junction contained 9 bases not matched to a gene. The CDR3 loop reads CASSLRPGTSVETQYF. The CDR3 coding sequence is TGTGCCAGCAGCTTACGCCCGGGGACTAGCGTCGAGACCCAGTACTTC.

This clone has just one count. The chain combines TRBV7-8 with TRBJ2-5; 7 nucleotides match TRBD1. The CDR3 has 14 residues. CDR1 and CDR2 (germline): SGHVS, FQNEAQ. V lost 4 bases and J lost 5; bases outside the gene matches: 7. The CDR3 region is CASSSGTVWETQYF. The CDR3 bases are TGTGCCAGCAGCTCGGGGACAGTTTGGGAGACCCAGTACTTC.

J is TRBJ1-6 and V is TRBV6-5; 8 nucleotides align to TRBD1. The CDR3 length is 15 residues. The trim removed 6 bases at V and 7 bases at J, leaving 8 bases unmatched. Looked up from germline, CDR1 is MNHEY and CDR2 is SVGAGI. CDR3 in amino acids: CASRRQGRNNSPLHF. CDR3 in DNA: TGTGCCAGCAGGCGACAGGGGCGGAACAATTCACCCCTCCACTTT.

V gene TRBV12-3 or TRBV12-4 combines with J gene TRBJ1-1; a possible D gene is TRBD1 (5 bases). Trimming left V 2 bases short and J 4 bases short, with 8 bases between. This CDR3 is 13 amino acids long. CDR3 region: CASSLLGTTEAFF. For the CDR3, the DNA is TGTGCCAGCAGTTTATTGGGGACCACTGAAGCTTTCTTT.

The chain carries TRBV4-3 and TRBJ1-2, with D uncertain. Trimming stripped 1 base from V and 7 bases from J, with 13 bases between. The CDR3 sequence is 14 residues long. The germline gives CDR1 LGHNA, CDR2 YSLEER. The CDR3 here is CASSQGRLIGGYTF. The CDR3, as DNA: TGCGCCAGCAGCCAAGGGAGGCTCATTGGTGGCTACACCTTC.